This passage covers 9 T cell receptor beta chains from one sample sequenced in a study of CD8 T cells in ankylosing spondylitis. Each CDR3 protein is one row after TCRdb ran MiXCR on the 5' RACE reads. Of about 66,000 distinct CDR3 sequences in the sample, roughly 6.2% were seen once. Source material: synovial fluid, either unsorted or a sorted T cell fraction (not recorded which). The receptor set was obtained from a male donor with ankylosing spondylitis.

This clonotype was seen a few times. The rearrangement joins TRBV7-6 to TRBJ2-1, with unresolved D. V lost 2 bases to trimming and J lost 5 bases, with 7 bases between them. Per germline, CDR1 SGHVS and CDR2 FNYEAQ. There are 13 residues in the CDR3. The chain's CDR3 is CASSLSQNNEQFF. The CDR3 DNA sequence: TGTGCCAGCAGCTTAAGCCAGAACAATGAGCAGTTCTTC.

This clonotype was found many times. Here the CDR3 omits its conserved ending phenylalanine or tryptophan, so a read error is the likely source. The DNA is omitted, as the CDR3 cannot be located on it reliably, and the CDR3 follows TCRdb's listing. This chain connects TRBV7-2 to TRBJ2-2; the D segment call TRBD2 is taken from the table without a DNA check. Germline values: CDR1 SGHTA, CDR2 FQGNSA. The CDR3 is 12 residues long, counting both termini. CDR3: CASSKTSGKVSA.

In its sample, this clonotype was seen a few times. The chain couples TRBV4-1 to TRBJ2-1, with D maybe TRBD2 (6 bases). V lost 0 bases, J lost 4 bases, and 10 bases lay in between. The CDR3 runs 15 residues. CDR1 and CDR2 from the germline V gene are MGHRA and YSYEKL. CDR3 amino acids: CASSQEEREYNEQFF. The CDR3 DNA sequence: TGCGCCAGCAGCCAAGAGGAACGGGAGTACAATGAGCAGTTCTTC.

Remarks on this clonotype: Being one base from a much bigger clone, this may be a read error. V and J are TRBV4-3 and TRBJ2-1; possibly TRBD2 for D (6 bases). Germline lookup yields CDR1 LGHNA and CDR2 YSLEER. The V end was cut by 2 bases, the J end by 1 base, with 12 bases between. The CDR3 length is 16 residues. In DNA, the CDR3 is TGCGCCAGCAGCCAAAGGGGAGCGGGTTCCTACAATGAGCAGTTCTTC. Translating it yields CASSQRGAGSYNEQFF.

The table lists this clonotype with a few counts. V and J are TRBV9 and TRBJ2-1; 9 bases match TRBD1. V shed 0 bases, J shed 6 bases, and the junction held 7 bases outside the gene matches. The CDR3 has 16 amino acids. CDR1 and CDR2 from the germline V gene are SGDLS and YYNGEE. The CDR3 coding sequence is TGTGCCAGCAGCGTAGCTGGGACAGGGTCTTTCAATGAGCAGTTCTTC. It codes for CASSVAGTGSFNEQFF.

This clonotype was observed at least ten times. V and J are TRBV6-2 or TRBV6-3 and TRBJ2-7, with TRBD2 as a possible D gene (6 bases). Germline-derived CDR1 and CDR2 are MNHEY and SVGEGT. The CDR3 contains 14 residues. The V gene lost 6 bases and the J gene lost 2 bases, with 14 bases spanning the gap. CDR3 protein: CASSPRRGAYEQYF. Written as DNA, the CDR3 is TGTGCCAGCAGCCCGAGGAGGGGTGCCTACGAGCAGTACTTC.

This clonotype was recorded many times. This chain uses TRBV5-4 with TRBJ2-1; the D gene is possibly TRBD1 (6 bases). Germline V CDR1 and CDR2: SGHNT, YYREEE (reference sequence). This CDR3 is 16 amino acids long. The V and J ends lost 4 bases and 5 bases respectively, with 19 bases between them. The CDR3 DNA sequence: TGTGCCAGCAGCGGGAGAAAGGGGGATCTCCACAATGAGCAGTTCTTC. This encodes CASSGRKGDLHNEQFF.

This clonotype was counted many times. The rearrangement uses TRBV5-1 and TRBJ2-1; possibly TRBD1 for D (6 bases). This CDR3 has 16 amino acids. Germline CDR1 is SGHRS and CDR2 is YFSETQ. V was pared by 1 base and J by 0 bases, with 11 bases between. CDR3 protein: CASSLLGHLSYNEQFF. The CDR3 nucleotides are TGCGCCAGCAGCTTGCTGGGACACCTCTCCTACAATGAGCAGTTCTTC.

The table lists this clonotype with many counts. V is TRBV28 and J is TRBJ2-7; 7 nucleotides align to TRBD2. CDR1 and CDR2 from the germline V gene are MDHEN and SYDVKM. The CDR3 contains 15 residues. Germline trimming cut 3 bases from V and 0 bases from J; bases unmatched to any gene: 5. CDR3 sequence reads: CASSFFSGGSYEQYF. The DNA for the CDR3 is TGTGCCAGCAGTTTTTTCTCGGGAGGCTCCTACGAGCAGTACTTC.